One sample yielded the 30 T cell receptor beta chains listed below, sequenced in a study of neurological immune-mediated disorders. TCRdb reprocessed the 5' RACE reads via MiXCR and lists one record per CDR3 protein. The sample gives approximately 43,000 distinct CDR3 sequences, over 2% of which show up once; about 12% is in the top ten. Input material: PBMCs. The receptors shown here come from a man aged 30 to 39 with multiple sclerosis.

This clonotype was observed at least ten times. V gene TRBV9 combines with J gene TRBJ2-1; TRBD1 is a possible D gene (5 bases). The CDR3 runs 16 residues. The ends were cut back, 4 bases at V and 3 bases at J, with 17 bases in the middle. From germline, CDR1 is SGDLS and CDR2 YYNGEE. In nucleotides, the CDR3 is TGTGCCAGCAGCCCAGGGATATCGATTAACTACAATGAGCAGTTCTTC. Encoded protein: CASSPGISINYNEQFF. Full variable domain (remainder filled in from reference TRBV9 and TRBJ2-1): DSGVTQTPKHLITATGQRVTLRCSPRSGDLSVYWYQQSLDQGLQFLIQYYNGEERAKGNILERFSAQQFPDLHSELNLSSLELGDSALYFCASSPGISINYNEQFFGPGTRLTVL.

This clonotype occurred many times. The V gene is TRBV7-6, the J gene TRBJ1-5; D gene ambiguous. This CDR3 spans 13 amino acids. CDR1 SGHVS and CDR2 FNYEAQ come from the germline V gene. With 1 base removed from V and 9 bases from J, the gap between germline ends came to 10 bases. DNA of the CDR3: TGTGCCAGCAGCTTAGAACAGAACTTGCCCCAGCATTTT. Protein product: CASSLEQNLPQHF.

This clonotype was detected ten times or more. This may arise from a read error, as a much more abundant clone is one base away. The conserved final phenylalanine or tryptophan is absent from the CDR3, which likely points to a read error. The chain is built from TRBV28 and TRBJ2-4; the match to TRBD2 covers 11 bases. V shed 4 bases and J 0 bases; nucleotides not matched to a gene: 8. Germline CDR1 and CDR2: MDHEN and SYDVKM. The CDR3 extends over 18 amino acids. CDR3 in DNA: TGTGCCAGCAGTTCGGGGACTAGCGGAATCCTAGCCAAAAACATTCAGTACTGC. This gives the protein CASSSGTSGILAKNIQYC.

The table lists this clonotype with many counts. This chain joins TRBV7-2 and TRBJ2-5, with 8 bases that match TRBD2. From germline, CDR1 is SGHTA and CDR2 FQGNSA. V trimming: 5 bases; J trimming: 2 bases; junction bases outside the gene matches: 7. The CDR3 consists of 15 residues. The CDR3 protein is CASSRGPGGQETQYF. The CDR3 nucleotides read TGTGCCAGCAGCCGAGGTCCGGGAGGGCAAGAGACCCAGTACTTC.

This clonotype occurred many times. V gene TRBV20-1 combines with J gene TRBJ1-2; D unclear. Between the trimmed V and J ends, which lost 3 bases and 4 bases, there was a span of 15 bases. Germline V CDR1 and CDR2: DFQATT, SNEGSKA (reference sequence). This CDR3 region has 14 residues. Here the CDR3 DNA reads TGCAGTGCTAGCGAAGATAGTGCTAGCTATGGCTACACCTTC. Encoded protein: CSASEDSASYGYTF.

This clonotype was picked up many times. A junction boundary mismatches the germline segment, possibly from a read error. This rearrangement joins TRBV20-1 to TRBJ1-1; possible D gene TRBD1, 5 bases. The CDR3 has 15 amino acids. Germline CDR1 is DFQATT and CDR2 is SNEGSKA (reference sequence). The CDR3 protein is CSARDPEKGPREVFF. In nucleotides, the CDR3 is TGCAGTGCTAGAGATCCGGAAAAGGGGCCCCGTGAAGTTTTCTTT.

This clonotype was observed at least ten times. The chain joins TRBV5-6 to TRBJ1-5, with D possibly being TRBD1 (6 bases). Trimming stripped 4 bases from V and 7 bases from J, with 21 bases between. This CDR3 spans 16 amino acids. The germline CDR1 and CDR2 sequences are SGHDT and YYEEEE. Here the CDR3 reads CASSRGGLTGRQPQHF. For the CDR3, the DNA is TGTGCCAGCAGCCGGGGGGGTCTCACAGGGCGGCAGCCCCAGCATTTT.

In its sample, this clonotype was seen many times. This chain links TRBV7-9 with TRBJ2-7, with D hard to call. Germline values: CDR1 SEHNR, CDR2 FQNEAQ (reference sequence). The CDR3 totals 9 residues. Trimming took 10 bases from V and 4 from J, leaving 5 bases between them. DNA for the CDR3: TGTGCCACCGGTTACGAGCAGTACTTC. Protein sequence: CATGYEQYF.

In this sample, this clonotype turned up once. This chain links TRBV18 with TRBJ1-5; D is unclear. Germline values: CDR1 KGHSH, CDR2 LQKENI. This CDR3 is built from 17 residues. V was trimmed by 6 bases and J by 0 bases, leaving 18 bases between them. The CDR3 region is CASSPSSGPYSNQPQHF. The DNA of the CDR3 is TGTGCCAGCTCCCCAAGTTCCGGACCGTATAGCAATCAGCCCCAGCATTTT.

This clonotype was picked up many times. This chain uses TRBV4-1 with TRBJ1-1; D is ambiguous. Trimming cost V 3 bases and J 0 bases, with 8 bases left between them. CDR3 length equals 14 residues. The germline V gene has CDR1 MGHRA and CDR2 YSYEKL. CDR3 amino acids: CASSHKQLNTEAFF. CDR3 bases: TGCGCCAGCAGCCATAAACAGTTGAACACTGAAGCTTTCTTT.

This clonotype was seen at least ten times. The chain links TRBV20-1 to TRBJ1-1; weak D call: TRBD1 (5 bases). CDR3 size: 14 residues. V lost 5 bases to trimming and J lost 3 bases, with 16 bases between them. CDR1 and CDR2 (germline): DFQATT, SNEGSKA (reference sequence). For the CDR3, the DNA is TGCAGTGCTCCAGAGAGGGGAAGGTACACTGAAGCTTTCTTT. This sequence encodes CSAPERGRYTEAFF.

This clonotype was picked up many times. CDR3 in DNA: TGTGCCAGCAGTCCTCTCGACAGGGTAAGCACTGAAGCTTTCTTT. Translation: CASSPLDRVSTEAFF. The rearrangement uses TRBV6-6 and TRBJ1-1; 7 bases map to TRBD1. The length of the CDR3 is 15 residues. Germline CDR1 reads MNHNY; CDR2 reads SVGAGI (reference sequence). The junction had 10 bases not matched to a gene; V was cut back by 5 bases and J by 4 bases.

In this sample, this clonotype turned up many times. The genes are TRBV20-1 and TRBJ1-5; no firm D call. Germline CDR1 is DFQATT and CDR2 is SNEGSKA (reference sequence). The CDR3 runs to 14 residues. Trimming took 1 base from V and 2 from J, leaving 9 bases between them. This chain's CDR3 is CSARGRAGNQPQHF. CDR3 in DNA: TGCAGTGCTAGAGGGAGGGCCGGCAATCAGCCCCAGCATTTT.

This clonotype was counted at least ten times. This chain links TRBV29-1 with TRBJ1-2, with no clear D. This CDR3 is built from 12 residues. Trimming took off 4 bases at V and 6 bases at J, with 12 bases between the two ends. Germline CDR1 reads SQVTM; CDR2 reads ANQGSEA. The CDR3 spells CSVVSQVDGYTF. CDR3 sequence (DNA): TGCAGCGTTGTATCACAAGTAGATGGCTACACCTTC.

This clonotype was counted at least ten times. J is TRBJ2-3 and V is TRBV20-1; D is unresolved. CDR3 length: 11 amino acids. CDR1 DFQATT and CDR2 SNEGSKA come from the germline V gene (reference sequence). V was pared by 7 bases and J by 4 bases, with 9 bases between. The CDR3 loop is CSGTGSDTQYF. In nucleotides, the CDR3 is TGCAGTGGTACTGGCTCAGATACGCAGTATTTT.

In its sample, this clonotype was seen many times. The CDR3 coding sequence is TGTGCCAGCAGCCAAACCGGGGGCCAACCCGAAGCTTTCTTT. Amino acids: CASSQTGGQPEAFF. The gene calls are TRBV7-3 and TRBJ1-1, with a possible D match to TRBD1 (6 bases). The CDR3 covers 14 residues. Germline V gene lookup returns CDR1 SGHTA and CDR2 FQGTGA. V gave up 5 bases and J gave up 8 bases, with 18 bases separating them.

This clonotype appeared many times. The CDR3 nucleotides are TGTGCCAGCCGGGACAGGGCTAATTCACCCCTCCACTTT. Translation: CASRDRANSPLHF. The chain recombines TRBV12-3 or TRBV12-4 with TRBJ1-6, with TRBD1 identical over 9 bases. V was clipped by 8 bases and J by 6 bases; unmatched bases: 2. This CDR3 contains 13 residues.

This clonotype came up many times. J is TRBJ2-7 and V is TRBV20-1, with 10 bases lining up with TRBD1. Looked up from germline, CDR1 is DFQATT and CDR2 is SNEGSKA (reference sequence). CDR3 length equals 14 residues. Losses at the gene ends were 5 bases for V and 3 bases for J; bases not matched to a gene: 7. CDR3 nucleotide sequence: TGCAGTGCTGGGGGGACAGGGGCTTACTACGAGCAGTACTTC. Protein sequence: CSAGGTGAYYEQYF.

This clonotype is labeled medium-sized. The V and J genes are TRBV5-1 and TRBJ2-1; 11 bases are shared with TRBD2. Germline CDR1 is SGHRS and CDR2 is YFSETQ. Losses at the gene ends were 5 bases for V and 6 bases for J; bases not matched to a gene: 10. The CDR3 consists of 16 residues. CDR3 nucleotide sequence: TGCGCCAGCAGGGCTCCCGGGACTAGCGGAGTCAATGAGCAGTTCTTC. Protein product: CASRAPGTSGVNEQFF.

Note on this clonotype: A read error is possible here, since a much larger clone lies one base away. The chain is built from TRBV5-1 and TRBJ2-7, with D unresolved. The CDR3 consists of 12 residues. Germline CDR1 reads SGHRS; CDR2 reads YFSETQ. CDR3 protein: CDSSLPAYEQYF. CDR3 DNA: TGCGACAGCAGCTTGCCCGCCTACGAGCAGTACTTC.

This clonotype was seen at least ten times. This CDR3 is CASSQVSGEKLFF. The CDR3 DNA sequence: TGCGCCAGCAGCCAAGTATCTGGTGAAAAACTGTTTTTT. The chain uses TRBV4-1 and TRBJ1-4; D not resolved. The V end was cut by 1 base, the J end by 7 bases, with 7 bases between. Per germline, CDR1 MGHRA and CDR2 YSYEKL. This CDR3 is built from 13 residues.

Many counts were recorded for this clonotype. The CDR3 DNA reads as TGTGCCAGCCGACTAAGGTACAGGGAGGTCAATCAGCCCCAGCATTTT. Translated, it gives CASRLRYREVNQPQHF. The chain recombines TRBV28 with TRBJ1-5; a weak D match, TRBD1 (6 bases). The CDR3 sequence is 16 residues long. Trimming took off 8 bases at V and 3 bases at J, with 20 bases between the two ends. Germline-derived CDR1 and CDR2 are MDHEN and SYDVKM.

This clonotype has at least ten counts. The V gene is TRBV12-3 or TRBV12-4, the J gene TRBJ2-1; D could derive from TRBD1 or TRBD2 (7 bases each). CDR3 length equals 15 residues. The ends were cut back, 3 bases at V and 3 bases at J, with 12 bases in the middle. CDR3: CASSFRGGGYNEQFF. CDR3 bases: TGTGCCAGCAGTTTCAGGGGGGGGGGCTACAATGAGCAGTTCTTC.

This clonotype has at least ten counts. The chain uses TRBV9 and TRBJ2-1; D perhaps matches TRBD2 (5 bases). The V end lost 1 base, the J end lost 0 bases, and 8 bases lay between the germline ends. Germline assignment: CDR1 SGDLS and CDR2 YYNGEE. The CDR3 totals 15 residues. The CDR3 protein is CASSVTGSSYNEQFF. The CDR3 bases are TGTGCCAGCAGCGTAACGGGGAGCTCCTACAATGAGCAGTTCTTC.

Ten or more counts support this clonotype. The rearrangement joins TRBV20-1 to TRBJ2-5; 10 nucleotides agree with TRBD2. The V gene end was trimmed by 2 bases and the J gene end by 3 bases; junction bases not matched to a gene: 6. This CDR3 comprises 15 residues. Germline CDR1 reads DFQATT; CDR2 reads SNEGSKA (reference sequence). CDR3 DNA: TGCAGTGCTAGACTAGCGGGAGCACGGGAAGAGACCCAGTACTTC. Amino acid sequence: CSARLAGAREETQYF.

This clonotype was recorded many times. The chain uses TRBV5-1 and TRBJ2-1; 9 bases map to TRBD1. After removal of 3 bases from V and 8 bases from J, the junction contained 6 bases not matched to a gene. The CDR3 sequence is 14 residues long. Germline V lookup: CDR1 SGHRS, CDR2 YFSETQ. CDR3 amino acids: CASSSGTGFDEQFF. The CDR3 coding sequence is TGCGCCAGCAGCTCCGGGACAGGGTTTGATGAGCAGTTCTTC.

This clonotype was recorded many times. The CDR3 nucleotides are TGCGCCAGCAGCCTCGGGACTAGCGGGAGCACAGATACGCAGTATTTT. Residues: CASSLGTSGSTDTQYF. The V gene is TRBV4-1, the J gene TRBJ2-3; 12 bases fit TRBD2. This CDR3 spans 16 amino acids. V shed 4 bases, J shed 0 bases, and the junction held 2 bases outside the gene matches. The V gene's germline CDR1 is MGHRA and CDR2 YSYEKL.

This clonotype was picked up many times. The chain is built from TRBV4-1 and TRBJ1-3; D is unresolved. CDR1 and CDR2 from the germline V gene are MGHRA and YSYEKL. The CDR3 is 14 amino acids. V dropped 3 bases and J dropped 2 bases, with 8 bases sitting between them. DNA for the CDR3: TGCGCCAGCAGCCACACTCCGGCTGGAAACACCATATATTTT. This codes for CASSHTPAGNTIYF.

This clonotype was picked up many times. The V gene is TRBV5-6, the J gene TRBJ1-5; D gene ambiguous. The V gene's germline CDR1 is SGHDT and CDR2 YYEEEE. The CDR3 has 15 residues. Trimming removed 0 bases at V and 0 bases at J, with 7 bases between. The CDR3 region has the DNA TGTGCCAGCAGCTTGGGACTTTATAGCAATCAGCCCCAGCATTTT. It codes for CASSLGLYSNQPQHF.

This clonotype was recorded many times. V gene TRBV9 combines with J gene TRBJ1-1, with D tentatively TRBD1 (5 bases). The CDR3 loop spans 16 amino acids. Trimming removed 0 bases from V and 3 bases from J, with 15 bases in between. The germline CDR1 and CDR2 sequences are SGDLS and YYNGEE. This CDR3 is CASSVGGAYGDTEAFF. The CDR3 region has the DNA TGTGCCAGCAGCGTAGGAGGGGCCTATGGGGACACTGAAGCTTTCTTT.